The sequence of this TCR beta chain was determined in a study of identical twins. Study findings and constraints: Abundant beta clonotypes from cord blood had fewer insertions, unlike memory repertoires, which showed none.

Every donor was a healthy Caucasian. The CDR3 covers 15 residues. J gave up 3 bases and V 6 bases, and 10 bases lay outside the gene matches. Germline V gene data show CDR1 as DFQATT and CDR2 as SNEGSKA (reference sequence). This clonotype has just a few counts. Its matching antigen is unknown. Template switching (which added a universal primer site) was used, and cDNA carried unique molecular identifiers. TCRdb re-called the 5' RACE reads through MiXCR, storing one row per CDR3 protein. The data contain 350,000 or so distinct CDR3 sequences, roughly 9% of them seen just once; the ten biggest clones take up about 8.1%.

This receptor was identified in a woman aged 50 to 60 in good health. The sequenced sample was naive T cells sorted from blood. J is TRBJ2-1 and V is TRBV20-1; 8 positions match TRBD1. The DNA of the CDR3 is TGCAGTGCAAAGCTCCCGGGACAGGACTACAATGAGCAGTTCTTC. Translated: CSAKLPGQDYNEQFF.